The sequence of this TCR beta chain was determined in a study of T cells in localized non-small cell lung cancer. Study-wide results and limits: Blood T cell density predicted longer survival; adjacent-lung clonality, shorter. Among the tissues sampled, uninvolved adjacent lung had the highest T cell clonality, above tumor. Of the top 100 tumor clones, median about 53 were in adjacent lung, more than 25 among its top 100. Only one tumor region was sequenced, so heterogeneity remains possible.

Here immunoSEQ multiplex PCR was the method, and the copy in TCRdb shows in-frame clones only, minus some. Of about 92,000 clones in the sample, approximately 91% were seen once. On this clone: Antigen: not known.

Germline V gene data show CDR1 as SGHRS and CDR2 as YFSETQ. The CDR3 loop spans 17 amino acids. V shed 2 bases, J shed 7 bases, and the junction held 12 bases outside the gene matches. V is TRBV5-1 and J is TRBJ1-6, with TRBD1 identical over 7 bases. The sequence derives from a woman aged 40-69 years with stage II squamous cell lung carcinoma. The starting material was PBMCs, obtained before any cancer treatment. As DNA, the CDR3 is TGCGCCAGCAGCTTAAGATGGGAGGGGGCGAGCAATTCACCCCTCCACTTT. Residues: CASSLRWEGASNSPLHF.